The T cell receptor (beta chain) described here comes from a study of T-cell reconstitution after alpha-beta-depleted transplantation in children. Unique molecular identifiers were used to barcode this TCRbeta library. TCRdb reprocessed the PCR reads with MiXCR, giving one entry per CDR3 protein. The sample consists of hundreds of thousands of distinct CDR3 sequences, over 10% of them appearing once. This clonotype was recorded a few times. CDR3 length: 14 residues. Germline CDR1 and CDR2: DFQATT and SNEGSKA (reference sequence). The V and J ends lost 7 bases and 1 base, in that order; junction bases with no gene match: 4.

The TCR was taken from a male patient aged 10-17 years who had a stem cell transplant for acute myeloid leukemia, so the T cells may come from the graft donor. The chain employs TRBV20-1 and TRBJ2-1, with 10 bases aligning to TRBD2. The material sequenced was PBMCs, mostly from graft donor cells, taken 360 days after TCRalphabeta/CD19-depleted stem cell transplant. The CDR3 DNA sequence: TGCAGTGATAGCGGGAGGCTTTCCTACAATGAGCAGTTCTTC. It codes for CSDSGRLSYNEQFF.